This T cell receptor (beta chain) was retrieved from a study of blood T cell repertoires in COVID-19. Looking at the study overall: The study drew acute and convalescent COVID-19 samples from the United States, Italy and Spain. PBMCs, B-cell-depleted T cells, or T cells were the source of the cDNA or gDNA that made up the material.

The germline CDR1 and CDR2 sequences are MNHEY and SMNVEV (reference sequence). There are 15 residues in the CDR3. Trimming took 5 bases from V and 4 from J, leaving 15 bases between them. In the source study's methods: Using reference gene primer amplification, nucleated cell counts were estimated. Repertoires were generated with immunoSEQ multiplex PCR, while TCRdb's copy carries only in-frame clones and drops some. V and J calls and clone size are copied from that table; D and trimming were computed from the DNA. The table has about 320,000 clones, over 75% seen once. This rearrangement joins TRBV27 to TRBJ1-5; the D gene is possibly TRBD1 (6 bases). The sample was peripheral blood. This receptor was obtained from a human donor in a cohort sampled during active COVID-19. This CDR3 is CASSPLRQANQPQHF. DNA for the CDR3: TGTGCCAGCAGTCCCCTCCGACAGGCAAATCAGCCCCAGCATTTT.